Listed below are T cell receptor beta chains from one sample, sequenced in a study of read filtering for tumor transcriptome and immune sequencing. Via MiXCR, TCRdb re-called the reads, giving one row per CDR3 protein. Of more than 100,000 distinct CDR3 sequences in the sample, about 13% were seen once. Sequencing was carried out using a population of CD138-negative cells sorted from bone marrow. The receptor source for this set is a donor aged 40 or over with multiple myeloma. CDR3s leave out the opening cysteine and the closing phenylalanine or tryptophan. Each record gives: V gene, J gene, CDR3 protein.

V: TRBV6-1; J: TRBJ2-3; CDR3: ASSVSGYGTDTQY
V: TRBV7-9; J: TRBJ2-3; CDR3: ASSLTPGRTTDTQY
V: TRBV20-1; J: TRBJ2-1; CDR3: SAKLGPNEQF
V: TRBV5-1; J: TRBJ2-5; CDR3: ASSLEDDGETQY
V: TRBV18; J: TRBJ1-1; CDR3: ASSPYRAGETEAF
V: TRBV7-8; J: TRBJ2-4; CDR3: ASSLEARRGASRNIQY
V: TRBV6-5; J: TRBJ2-7; CDR3: ASSYEGTGDYEQY
V: TRBV11-2; J: TRBJ2-1; CDR3: ASSSQGRDYNEQF
V: TRBV27; J: TRBJ2-7; CDR3: ASSHNRAGAGEQY
V: TRBV3-1; J: TRBJ1-6; CDR3: ASSQDVVGRNSPLH
V: TRBV15; J: TRBJ1-2; CDR3: ATSRDPVYGYT
V: TRBV20-1; J: TRBJ2-2; CDR3: SARDRSTTGELF
V: TRBV4-3; J: TRBJ2-6; CDR3: ASSQGDWGGTGANVLT
V: TRBV4-1; J: TRBJ1-4; CDR3: ASSQDDTGRKLF
V: TRBV5-4; J: TRBJ1-1; CDR3: AAMIGNTEAF
V: TRBV6-6; J: TRBJ1-1; CDR3: ASSSGQGVGAF
V: TRBV6-5; J: TRBJ2-1; CDR3: ASNPTYWDKETQF
V: TRBV11-2; J: TRBJ1-1; CDR3: ASSLPGESRCTEAF
V: TRBV27; J: TRBJ2-2; CDR3: ASSSASQGLGELF
V: TRBV4-1; J: TRBJ2-7; CDR3: ASSPSHSDREQY
V: TRBV24-1; J: TRBJ2-3; CDR3: ATSESTFPGHNADTQY
V: TRBV4-3; J: TRBJ2-1; CDR3: ASSQVRGHNEQF
V: TRBV20-1; J: TRBJ2-7; CDR3: SARESSGFSYEQY
V: TRBV7-9; J: TRBJ2-5; CDR3: ASSLVSRGKETQY
V: TRBV7-9; J: TRBJ2-1; CDR3: ASSRTSAWGQF
V: TRBV7-9; J: TRBJ2-3; CDR3: ASSSRSKDTQY
V: TRBV6-1; J: TRBJ1-5; CDR3: ASRFRGTQPQH
V: TRBV30; J: TRBJ2-1; CDR3: ARTEGGLVSGLTYNEQF
V: TRBV29-1; J: TRBJ1-1; CDR3: SVGGTGGGNTEAF
V: TRBV3-1; J: TRBJ1-2; CDR3: ASRGEGFGGYT
V: TRBV9; J: TRBJ2-2; CDR3: ASSVDSGQGTGELF
V: TRBV7-9; J: TRBJ2-2; CDR3: ASSRGVTGELF
V: TRBV20-1; J: TRBJ1-5; CDR3: SARDFQKGHSNQPQH
V: TRBV6-2/TRBV6-3; J: TRBJ2-1; CDR3: ASSYSESGGYNEQF
V: TRBV24-1; J: TRBJ2-6; CDR3: ATSDPGQGASGANVLT
V: TRBV12-5; J: TRBJ1-1; CDR3: ASGVAYAEAF
V: TRBV6-1; J: TRBJ1-5; CDR3: ASRTTGVRNQPQH
V: TRBV10-3; J: TRBJ2-3; CDR3: AISEPGASTDTQY
V: TRBV29-1; J: TRBJ2-7; CDR3: SAKRTFEAGQGSYEQY
V: TRBV5-6; J: TRBJ2-7; CDR3: ASSLSLGTYKQY
V: TRBV12-3/TRBV12-4; J: TRBJ2-7; CDR3: ASSFGRNYEQY
V: TRBV20-1; J: TRBJ2-7; CDR3: SARRQGNEQY
V: TRBV29-1; J: TRBJ1-2; CDR3: SATGYT
V: TRBV19; J: TRBJ2-7; CDR3: ASSVGYSYEQY
V: TRBV6-2/TRBV6-3; J: TRBJ2-5; CDR3: ASNPIAGVRETQY
V: TRBV11-2; J: TRBJ2-1; CDR3: ASSTSGLAGINEQF
V: TRBV4-1; J: TRBJ2-1; CDR3: ASSQEGIAAPNEQF
V: TRBV7-2; J: TRBJ1-1; CDR3: ASSSTGLGTEAF
V: TRBV7-9; J: TRBJ2-1; CDR3: ASSSSLAGGPSYNEQF
V: TRBV4-1; J: TRBJ1-1; CDR3: ASSPRGFIRVNTEAF
V: TRBV4-3; J: TRBJ2-3; CDR3: ASSQDRGLAGADTQY
V: TRBV5-5; J: TRBJ2-4; CDR3: ASSFQLTGPWDLAKNIQY
V: TRBV24-1; J: TRBJ1-5; CDR3: ATSGTRSNQPQH
V: TRBV6-5; J: TRBJ1-1; CDR3: ASSTTLNTEAF
V: TRBV5-1; J: TRBJ2-1; CDR3: ASSLGTSGRRAQF
V: TRBV6-5; J: TRBJ2-5; CDR3: ASSYSGTSGQETQY
V: TRBV7-2; J: TRBJ2-1; CDR3: ASSLAGRTSGRAFHEQF